This is a list of T cell receptor beta chains from one sample in a study of blood T cell repertoires in COVID-19. The data were produced by immunoSEQ multiplex PCR, yet TCRdb's version contains in-frame clones alone and is incomplete. The data contain under 200,000 clones, about 82% of them singletons. The sequencing input was peripheral blood. These receptors came from a woman aged 25 to 45 with acute or convalescent COVID-19. CDR3s include the opening cysteine and the closing phenylalanine or tryptophan. A D gene is named only where the DNA matches it firmly.

CASSLNLAGSYNEQFF,TRBV7-9,TRBD2
CAWRAGTSATNEKLFF,TRBV30,.
CAWSGVSGVLYEQYF,TRBV30,TRBD2
CASSEMFGGQHTEAFF,TRBV6-4,TRBD1
CAISELGQGTNYGYTF,TRBV10-3,TRBD1
CASSPTRGGKAGNTIYF,TRBV18,.
CSVVQASYEQYF,TRBV29-1,.
CASSPSGVSRNQPQHF,TRBV27,.
CASSEVRTGGPQYF,TRBV2,TRBD1
CASSRLRGGARAFF,TRBV14,.